The 21 T cell receptor beta chains in this list originate from one sample, sequenced in a study of T cell responses to AZD1222 COVID-19 vaccine (dated by TCRdb to the early 2020s). What this sample's time point label stands for: about 28 days (+/-7) after the second vaccine dose. The treatment or condition label on this specimen signifies: meningococcal conjugate vaccine given as trial control. The library was made by the immunoSEQ multiplex PCR assay. In its TCRdb copy, this immuneACCESS table keeps in-frame sequences only and misses some clones. Where compared with another copy, unresolved V genes explain less than half of these, and the others have no known cause. The sample records 180,000 or so clones, about 93% of which are singletons. The ten most abundant clones make up around 0.93% of the sample. Sample: peripheral blood, taken 28 days after the second dose of the MenACWY control vaccine. The receptors here all came from an adult who received the MenACWY meningococcal vaccine as a control.

The rearrangement links TRBV3-1 (or the pseudogene TRBV3-2) to TRBJ1-2, with a possible D match to TRBD1 (5 bases). Germline CDR1 and CDR2: LGHDT and YNNKEL (reference sequence). The CDR3 has 11 amino acids. V was shortened by 4 bases and J by 7 bases, with 7 bases between the two germline ends. The CDR3 DNA is TGTGCCAGCAGCCCAGGGAGTGGCTACACCTTC. Its translation: CASSPGSGYTF.

This clone came up once. The CDR3 is CASSEGEPQHF. In nucleotides, the CDR3 is TGTGCCAGCAGTGAAGGGGAGCCCCAGCATTTT. The J gene is TRBJ1-5, the V gene TRBV2; D ambiguous. From germline, CDR1 is SNHLY and CDR2 FYNNEI. Trimming removed 1 base from V and 8 bases from J, with 3 bases in between. CDR3 length: 11 amino acids.

The chain recombines TRBV5-1 with TRBJ1-2; 9 bases line up with TRBD1. The CDR3 loop spans 15 amino acids. The germline CDR1 and CDR2 sequences are SGHRS and YFSETQ. V was clipped by 0 bases and J by 5 bases; unmatched bases: 5. CDR3 protein: CASSLAGQGGYGYTF. In DNA form, the CDR3 reads TGCGCCAGCAGCTTGGCGGGACAGGGTGGTTATGGCTACACCTTC. Complete variable domain (other parts from reference TRBV5-1 and TRBJ1-2): KAGVTQTPRYLIKTRGQQVTLSCSPISGHRSVSWYQQTPGQGLQFLFEYFSETQRNKGNFPGRFSGRQFSNSRSEMNVSTLELGDSALYLCASSLAGQGGYGYTFGSGTRLTVV.

The J gene is TRBJ1-5, the V gene TRBV2; the match to TRBD1 covers 7 bases. The CDR3 length is 15 residues. The germline V gene has CDR1 SNHLY and CDR2 FYNNEI. Trimming cost V 5 bases and J 5 bases; bases outside gene matches: 9. The CDR3 region has the DNA TGTGCCAGCAGTTTGACAGGGTCGGCGGATCAGCCCCAGCATTTT. Its protein is CASSLTGSADQPQHF.

The chain is built from TRBV12-3 or TRBV12-4 and TRBJ1-2, with D unclear. The V and J ends lost 1 base and 4 bases respectively, with 4 bases between them. The CDR3 loop spans 12 amino acids. The CDR3 DNA follows: TGTGCCAGCAGTTTAGTGGGCTATGGCTACACCTTC. Its protein product is CASSLVGYGYTF.

The chain links TRBV6-1 to TRBJ2-5; 9 bases agree with TRBD2. In germline, CDR1 is MNHNS, CDR2 SASEGT. The CDR3 has 15 residues. The V and J ends lost 3 bases and 5 bases, in that order; junction bases with no gene match: 7. This CDR3 reads CASSDSGGLGETQYF. The CDR3 DNA reads TGTGCCAGCAGTGATAGCGGGGGCCTAGGGGAGACCCAGTACTTC.

V is TRBV28 and J is TRBJ1-4; 8 positions match TRBD1. CDR3 length equals 15 residues. The V and J ends lost 5 bases and 3 bases, in that order; junction bases with no gene match: 5. Germline CDR1 reads MDHEN; CDR2 reads SYDVKM. The CDR3 loop is CASSAAGGSNEKLFF. CDR3 bases: TGTGCCAGCAGTGCGGCAGGGGGCTCTAATGAAAAACTGTTTTTT. The complete variable domain, with remaining parts taken from reference TRBV28 and TRBJ1-4, reads DVKVTQSSRYLVKRTGEKVFLECVQDMDHENMFWYRQDPGLGLRLIYFSYDVKMKEKGDIPEGYSVSREKKERFSLILESASTNQTSMYLCASSAAGGSNEKLFFGSGTQLSVL.

This chain links TRBV18 with TRBJ1-2, with TRBD1 as a possible D gene (5 bases). Germline V CDR1 and CDR2: KGHSH, LQKENI. Trimming took off 1 base at V and 0 bases at J, with 12 bases between the two ends. The length of the CDR3 is 16 residues. CDR3 sequence reads: CASSPRQNAPNYGYTF. The CDR3 nucleotides are TGTGCCAGCTCACCACGACAGAACGCTCCTAACTATGGCTACACCTTC. The full variable domain, with the rest looked up from reference TRBV18 and TRBJ1-2, is NAGVMQNPRHLVRRRGQEARLRCSPMKGHSHVYWYRQLPEEGLKFMVYLQKENIIDESGMPKERFSAEFPKEGPSILRIQQVVRGDSAAYFCASSPRQNAPNYGYTFGSGTRLTVV.

This clone was seen just once. The chain carries TRBV6-2 or TRBV6-3 and TRBJ2-1; maybe TRBD2 (6 bases). This CDR3 comprises 14 residues. Germline CDR1 MNHEY, CDR2 SVGEGT. Trimming left V 5 bases short and J 8 bases short, with 16 bases between. The CDR3 DNA reads as TGTGCCAGCAGTAAAATCGGGGGTCGGGATGAGCAGTTCTTC. It codes for CASSKIGGRDEQFF.

The V gene is TRBV28, the J gene TRBJ1-6, with D unresolved. The CDR3 spans 14 residues. Germline V gene lookup returns CDR1 MDHEN and CDR2 SYDVKM. V shed 7 bases and J shed 7 bases, with 14 bases lying between them. CDR3 in DNA: TGTGCCAGCACCCCACATCCTAGGAATTCACCCCTCCACTTT. Encoded protein: CASTPHPRNSPLHF. Variable domain in full (rest from reference TRBV28 and TRBJ1-6): DVKVTQSSRYLVKRTGEKVFLECVQDMDHENMFWYRQDPGLGLRLIYFSYDVKMKEKGDIPEGYSVSREKKERFSLILESASTNQTSMYLCASTPHPRNSPLHFGNGTRLTVT.

The chain has TRBV4-3 and TRBJ1-6, with D possibly being TRBD1 (5 bases). The V gene lost 4 bases and the J gene lost 7 bases, with 14 bases spanning the gap. The CDR3 is made up of 15 amino acids. Germline values: CDR1 LGHNA, CDR2 YSLEER. The CDR3 DNA sequence: TGCGCCAGCAGCCGTCAGGGAAACCAAAATTCACCCCTCCACTTT. It codes for CASSRQGNQNSPLHF.

The chain combines TRBV11-1 with TRBJ1-4; 8 bases align to TRBD1. This CDR3 has 15 residues. The germline CDR1 and CDR2 sequences are SGHAT and FQDESV (reference sequence). The trim removed 5 bases at V and 0 bases at J, leaving 2 bases unmatched. The CDR3 is CASSRGQATNEKLFF. DNA of the CDR3: TGTGCCAGCAGCCGGGGACAGGCAACTAATGAAAAACTGTTTTTT. The full variable domain, with the rest looked up from reference TRBV11-1 and TRBJ1-4, is EAEVAQSPRYKITEKSQAVAFWCDPISGHATLYWYRQILGQGPELLVQFQDESVVDDSQLPKDRFSAERLKGVDSTLKIQPAELGDSAMYLCASSRGQATNEKLFFGSGTQLSVL.

The V and J genes are TRBV19 and TRBJ1-1, with D perhaps TRBD1 (6 bases). From germline, CDR1 is LNHDA and CDR2 SQIVND (reference sequence). The CDR3 sequence is 14 residues long. With 4 bases removed from V and 4 bases from J, the gap between germline ends came to 13 bases. The CDR3 bases are TGTGCCAGTAGTACAGGGGACGGAGGCACTGAAGCTTTCTTT. It is translated as CASSTGDGGTEAFF.

This chain joins TRBV7-9 and TRBJ1-1, with a weak D call TRBD1 (5 bases). CDR3 length: 14 amino acids. From germline, CDR1 is SEHNR and CDR2 FQNEAQ (reference sequence). V was clipped by 4 bases and J by 3 bases, with 12 bases between them. The CDR3 is CASSSGLGDTEAFF. Written as DNA, the CDR3 is TGTGCCAGCAGCTCCGGACTGGGGGACACTGAAGCTTTCTTT.

This clone was seen once. The CDR3 here is CASSQGSWEGYTF. In DNA form, the CDR3 reads TGCGCCAGCAGCCAGGGGTCCTGGGAGGGCTACACCTTC. The chain is built from TRBV4-1 and TRBJ1-2; no definite D call. V lost 3 bases and J 8 bases, leaving 13 bases between the germline ends. The CDR3 has 13 residues. Germline V gives CDR1 MGHRA, CDR2 YSYEKL.

This clone was seen a few times. The CDR3 DNA sequence: TGTGCCAGCTCACCAGAAGGCACAGGGCCCTCCTGGCCCCAGCATTTT. It translates to CASSPEGTGPSWPQHF. V usage is TRBV18 and J usage is TRBJ1-5; weak D call: TRBD1 (6 bases). Germline CDR1 is KGHSH and CDR2 is LQKENI. The V end lost 2 bases, the J end lost 9 bases, and 20 bases lay between the germline ends. The CDR3 has 16 residues.

This chain connects TRBV19 to TRBJ1-6; no clear D gene. The ends were cut back, 5 bases at V and 7 bases at J, with 9 bases in the middle. From germline, CDR1 is LNHDA and CDR2 SQIVND (reference sequence). The CDR3 has 13 amino acids. CDR3 coding DNA: TGTGCCAGTAGTGCACCAACAAATTCACCCCTCCACTTT. Translating gives CASSAPTNSPLHF. Filled out from reference TRBV19 and TRBJ1-6, the complete variable domain reads DGGITQSPKYLFRKEGQNVTLSCEQNLNHDAMYWYRQDPGQGLRLIYYSQIVNDFQKGDIAEGYSVSREKKESFPLTVTSAQKNPTAFYLCASSAPTNSPLHFGNGTRLTVT.

The chain carries TRBV7-9 and TRBJ1-3; D is possibly TRBD1 (5 bases). Germline V gene sequence: CDR1 SEHNR, CDR2 FQNEAQ (reference sequence). V dropped 4 bases and J dropped 4 bases, with 11 bases sitting between them. The length of the CDR3 is 14 residues. The CDR3 DNA sequence: TGTGCCAGCAGCTGGGAAGGGGTAGGAAACACCATATATTTT. Translating gives CASSWEGVGNTIYF.

This clone showed up just once. The rearrangement links TRBV5-1 to TRBJ2-3, with 10 bases identical to TRBD2. The trim removed 4 bases at V and 2 bases at J, leaving 10 bases unmatched. The CDR3 runs 17 residues. Germline lookup yields CDR1 SGHRS and CDR2 YFSETQ. The CDR3 sequence: CASSNRIAGGDTDTQYF. DNA for the CDR3: TGCGCCAGCAGCAATAGAATAGCGGGGGGAGACACAGATACGCAGTATTTT.

The genes are TRBV6-2 or TRBV6-3 and TRBJ1-5; D might be TRBD1 (5 bases). The CDR3 has 13 residues. The germline gives CDR1 MNHEY, CDR2 SVGEGT. The V and J ends lost 5 bases and 5 bases respectively, with 10 bases between them. The DNA for the CDR3 is TGTGCCAGCAGTCAGGGTCTCCATCAGCCCCAGCATTTT. The encoded protein is CASSQGLHQPQHF.

The chain uses TRBV5-1 and TRBJ1-6; tentatively, D is TRBD1 (5 bases). Germline CDR1 reads SGHRS; CDR2 reads YFSETQ. This CDR3 has 15 residues. V was trimmed by 7 bases and J by 8 bases, leaving 19 bases between them. The CDR3 DNA sequence: TGCGCCAGCGGGGACGGGCAGGGTGTCTATTCACCCCTCCACTTT. Its translation is CASGDGQGVYSPLHF.